Each of the 6 T cell receptor beta chains below was sequenced from the same sample in a study of cytomegalovirus exposure and HLA in healthy donors. Primers included in the PCR were 60 Vbeta and 13 Jbeta primers. Data came from immunoSEQ multiplex PCR; TCRdb stores just in-frame clones and leaves some out. The sample comprises 95,000 or so clones, 81% of which are singletons, and around 4.2% rests with the top ten. The sequenced sample consisted of PBMCs. The receptor source for this set is a woman aged 70-85 years in good health and CMV-seropositive.

The chain joins TRBV19 to TRBJ1-1; no clear D. Trimming removed 4 bases from V and 0 bases from J, with 12 bases in between. Germline V CDR1 and CDR2: LNHDA, SQIVND (reference sequence). CDR3 length: 15 residues. The DNA of the CDR3 is TGTGCCAGTAGTACCCGTCCGAGCATGAACACTGAAGCTTTCTTT. Encoded protein: CASSTRPSMNTEAFF.

This chain uses TRBV6-5 with TRBJ2-1, with 11 bases identical to TRBD2. Germline V gene data show CDR1 as MNHEY and CDR2 as SVGAGI. The ends lost 6 bases at V and 1 base at J; junction bases unmatched: 2. The CDR3 has 15 residues. CDR3 region: CASRIAGGSYNEQFF. The CDR3, as DNA: TGTGCCAGCAGAATAGCGGGAGGGTCCTACAATGAGCAGTTCTTC.

The chain has TRBV30 and TRBJ1-3; D not certain. The CDR3 covers 15 residues. CDR1 and CDR2 from the germline V gene are GTSNPN and SVGIG (reference sequence). The germline V and J ends were trimmed by 4 bases and 5 bases, with 18 bases remaining between them. The CDR3 DNA reads TGTGCCTGGACCCGCTCGACCTTAGACAGAAACACCATATATTTT. Translating gives CAWTRSTLDRNTIYF.

The rearrangement joins TRBV19 to TRBJ2-2; D remains ambiguous. CDR3 size: 16 residues. Trimming stripped 1 base from V and 4 bases from J, with 13 bases between. In germline, CDR1 is LNHDA, CDR2 SQIVND (reference sequence). The CDR3 DNA reads TGTGCCAGTAGTATAGGCTTTAGGAGCGCCACCGGGGAGCTGTTTTTT. Its translation is CASSIGFRSATGELFF.

Note on this clone: The junction departs from germline at one end; a sequencing error may be responsible. The genes are TRBV30 and TRBJ2-1; 9 nucleotides agree with TRBD2. CDR1 is GTSNPN and CDR2 is SVGIG in the germline V gene (reference sequence). CDR3 length: 15 residues. The CDR3 spells CARSWTSVFGNEQFF. The CDR3 region has the DNA TGTGCCCGGAGTTGGACTAGCGTTTTTGGAAATGAGCAGTTCTTC.

The CDR3, as DNA: TGTGCCAGCAGTTACTCGGGAGAGAGGAATTCACCCCTCCACTTT. Translating gives CASSYSGERNSPLHF. V gene TRBV6-5 combines with J gene TRBJ1-6; no clear D. CDR3 length: 15 residues. Trimming cost V 0 bases and J 7 bases, with 10 bases left between them. Germline lookup yields CDR1 MNHEY and CDR2 SVGAGI.